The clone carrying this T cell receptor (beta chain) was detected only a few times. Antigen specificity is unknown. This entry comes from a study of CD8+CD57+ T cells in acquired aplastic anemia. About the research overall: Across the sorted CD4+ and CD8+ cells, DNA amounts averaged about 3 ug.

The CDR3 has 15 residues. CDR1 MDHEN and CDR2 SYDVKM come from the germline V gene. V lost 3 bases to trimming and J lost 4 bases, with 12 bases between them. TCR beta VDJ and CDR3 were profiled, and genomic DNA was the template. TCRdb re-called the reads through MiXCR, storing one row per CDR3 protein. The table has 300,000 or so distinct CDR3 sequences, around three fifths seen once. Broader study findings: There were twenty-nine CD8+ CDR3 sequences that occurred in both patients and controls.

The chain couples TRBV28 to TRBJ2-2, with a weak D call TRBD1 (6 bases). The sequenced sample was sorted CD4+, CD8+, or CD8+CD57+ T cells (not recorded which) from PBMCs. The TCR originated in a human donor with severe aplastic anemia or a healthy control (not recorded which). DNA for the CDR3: TGTGCCAGCAGTTTGGCCAGGGGCACCACCGGGGAGCTGTTTTTT. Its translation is CASSLARGTTGELFF.